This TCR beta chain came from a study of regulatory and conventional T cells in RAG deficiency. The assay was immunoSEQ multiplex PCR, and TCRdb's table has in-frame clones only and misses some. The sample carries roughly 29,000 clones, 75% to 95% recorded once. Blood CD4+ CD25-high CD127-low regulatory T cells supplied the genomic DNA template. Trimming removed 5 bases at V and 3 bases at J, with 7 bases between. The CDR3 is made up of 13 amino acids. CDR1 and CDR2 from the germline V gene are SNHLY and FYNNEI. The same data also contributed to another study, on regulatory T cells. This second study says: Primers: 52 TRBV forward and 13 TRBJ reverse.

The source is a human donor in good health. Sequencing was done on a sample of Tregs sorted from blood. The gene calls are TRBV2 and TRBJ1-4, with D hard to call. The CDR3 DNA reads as TGTGCCAGCAGTTCAAGGCCTAATGAAAAACTGTTTTTT. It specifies CASSSRPNEKLFF.